The source of this T cell receptor (beta chain) is a study of technical replicates of blood from a handful of donors (dated by TCRdb to between 2016 and 2019). The CDR3 numbers 14 residues from cysteine through phenylalanine. Only the CDR3 DNA is retained, 42 bases long and in frame from the first base. The V end loses 3 bases and the J end loses 9 bases, and a stretch of 15 bases separates them. The germline V gene (reference sequence) specifies MNHEY as CDR1 and SMNVEV as CDR2. Libraries were prepared through the immunoSEQ multiplex PCR assay. This is the immuneACCESS table as TCRdb keeps it, with only in-frame sequences that have V and J called. A part of the clones is gone; compared with another copy, unresolved V genes explain less than half, and the rest is unexplained. The sample profile shows nearly 70,000 clones; around 91% of them were found once. The ten largest clones take up about 0.38% of the sample.

Comment on this clone: Its antigen remains unidentified. Base qualities are missing; no much larger clone stands one base away.

The specimen sequenced was T cells isolated from PBMCs. This receptor was taken from a human donor in good health. The rearranged segments are TRBV27 and TRBJ1-5, with no D gene named confidently. The CDR3 here reads CASSFSPFTSPQHF. In nucleotides, the sequence is TGTGCCAGCAGTTTTAGCCCGTTCACCTCGCCCCAGCATTTT.